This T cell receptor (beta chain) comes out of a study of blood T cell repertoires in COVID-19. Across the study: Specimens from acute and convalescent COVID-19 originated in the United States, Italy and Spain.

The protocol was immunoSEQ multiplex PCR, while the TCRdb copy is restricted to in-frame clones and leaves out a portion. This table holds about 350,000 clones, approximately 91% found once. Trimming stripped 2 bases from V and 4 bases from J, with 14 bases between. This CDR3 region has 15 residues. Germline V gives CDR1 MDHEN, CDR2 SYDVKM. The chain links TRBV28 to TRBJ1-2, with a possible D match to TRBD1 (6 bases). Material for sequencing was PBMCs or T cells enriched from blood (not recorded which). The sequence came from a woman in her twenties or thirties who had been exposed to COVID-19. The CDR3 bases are TGTGCCAGCAGTTTAGGGGGGGCCTGGTTCTATGGCTACACCTTC. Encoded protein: CASSLGGAWFYGYTF.